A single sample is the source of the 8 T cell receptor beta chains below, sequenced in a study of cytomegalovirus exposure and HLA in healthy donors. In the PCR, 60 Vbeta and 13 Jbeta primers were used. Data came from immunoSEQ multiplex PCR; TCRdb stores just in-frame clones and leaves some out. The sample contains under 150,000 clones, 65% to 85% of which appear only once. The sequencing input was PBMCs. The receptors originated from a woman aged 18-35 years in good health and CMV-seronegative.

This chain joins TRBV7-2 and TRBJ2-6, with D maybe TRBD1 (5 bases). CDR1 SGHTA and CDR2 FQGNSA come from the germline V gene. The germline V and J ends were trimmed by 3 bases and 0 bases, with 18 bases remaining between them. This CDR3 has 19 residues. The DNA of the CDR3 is TGTGCCAGCAGCTTTCGTCGCCCGCAGGGCTCCTCTGGGGCCAACGTCCTGACTTTC. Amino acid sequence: CASSFRRPQGSSGANVLTF.

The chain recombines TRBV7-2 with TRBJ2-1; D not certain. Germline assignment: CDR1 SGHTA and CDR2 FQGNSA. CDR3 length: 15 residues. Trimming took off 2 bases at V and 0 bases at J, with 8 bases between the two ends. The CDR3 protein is CASSLRRSSYNEQFF. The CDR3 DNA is TGTGCCAGCAGCTTAAGAAGGAGCTCCTACAATGAGCAGTTCTTC.

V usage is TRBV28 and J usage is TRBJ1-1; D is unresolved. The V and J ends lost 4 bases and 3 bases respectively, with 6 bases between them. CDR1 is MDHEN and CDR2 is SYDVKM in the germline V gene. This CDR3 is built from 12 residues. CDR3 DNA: TGTGCCAGCAGTTCTACGGACACTGAAGCTTTCTTT. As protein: CASSSTDTEAFF.

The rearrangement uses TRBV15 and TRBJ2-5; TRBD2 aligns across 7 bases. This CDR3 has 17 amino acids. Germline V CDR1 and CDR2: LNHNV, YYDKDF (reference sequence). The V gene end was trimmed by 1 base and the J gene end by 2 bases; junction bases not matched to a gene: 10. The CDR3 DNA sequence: TGTGCCACCAGCAGAGGAAGAGGGCTAGCGGTACAAGAGACCCAGTACTTC. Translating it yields CATSRGRGLAVQETQYF. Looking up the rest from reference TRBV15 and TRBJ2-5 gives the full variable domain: DAMVIQNPRYQVTQFGKPVTLSCSQTLNHNVMYWYQQKSSQAPKLLFHYYDKDFNNEADTPDNFQSRRPNTSFCFLDIRSPGLGDTAMYLCATSRGRGLAVQETQYFGPGTRLLVL.

CDR3 bases: TGTGCCAGCAGTGAAGCCAGGGGGTGGGCTAACTATGGCTACACCTTC. Its protein product is CASSEARGWANYGYTF. The rearrangement joins TRBV2 to TRBJ1-2, with 7 bases aligning to TRBD1. V was pared by 0 bases and J by 0 bases, with 4 bases of the junction left unmatched. Germline CDR1 reads SNHLY; CDR2 reads FYNNEI. The CDR3 is made up of 16 amino acids.

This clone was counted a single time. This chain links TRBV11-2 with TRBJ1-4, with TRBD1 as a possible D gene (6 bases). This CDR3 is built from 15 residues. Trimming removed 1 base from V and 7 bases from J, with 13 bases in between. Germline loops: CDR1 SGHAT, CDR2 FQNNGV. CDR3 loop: CASSLGGRGSEKLFF. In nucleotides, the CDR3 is TGTGCCAGCAGCTTAGGCGGCAGGGGTAGTGAAAAACTGTTTTTT.

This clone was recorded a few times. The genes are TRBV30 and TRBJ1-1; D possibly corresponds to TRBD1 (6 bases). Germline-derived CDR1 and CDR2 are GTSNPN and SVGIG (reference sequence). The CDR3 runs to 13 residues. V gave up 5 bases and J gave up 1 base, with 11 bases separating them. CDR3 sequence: CAWEGGSNTEAFF. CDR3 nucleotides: TGTGCCTGGGAAGGGGGATCGAACACTGAAGCTTTCTTT.

The CDR3 spells CASSLMQGGNQPQHF. The DNA of the CDR3 is TGTGCCAGCAGTTTGATGCAGGGGGGCAATCAGCCCCAGCATTTT. The V call is TRBV27, the J call TRBJ1-5; 7 positions match TRBD1. This CDR3 region has 15 residues. V was pared by 3 bases and J by 2 bases, with 4 bases of the junction left unmatched. Germline CDR1 reads MNHEY; CDR2 reads SMNVEV (reference sequence).